What follows are 22 T cell receptor beta chains derived from one specimen sequenced in a study of beta chain features in type 1 diabetes. Study-wide results and caveats: TCRB CDR3 length was moderately but significantly reduced in all four CD4+ subsets of Type 1 diabetes patients.

The antigens these receptors bind are not known. Sequencing targeted expressed TCRB transcripts, as all isolated RNA had been reverse transcribed. TCRdb's table, derived via immunoSEQ multiplex PCR, lists solely in-frame clones and lacks some. The table includes a few hundred thousand clones, roughly 20% detected once. What was sequenced was naive CD4+ T cells from blood. Source of these receptors: a woman in her forties with type 1 diabetes.

The chain combines TRBV5-1 with TRBJ1-3, with D possibly TRBD1 on 5 matching bases. The V end was cut by 0 bases, the J end by 3 bases, with 10 bases between. The germline V gene has CDR1 SGHRS and CDR2 YFSETQ. The CDR3 covers 15 residues. In nucleotides, the CDR3 is TGCGCCAGCAGCTTGGAGGGGTTCTTTGGAAACACCATATATTTT. Translation: CASSLEGFFGNTIYF.

This chain uses TRBV29-1 with TRBJ1-5; unclear D gene. The CDR3 totals 12 residues. Germline assignment: CDR1 SQVTM and CDR2 ANQGSEA. Trimming removed 4 bases from V and 7 bases from J, with 11 bases in between. CDR3 sequence (DNA): TGCAGCGTTGCCCTCACGGGGCAGCCCCAGCATTTT. It specifies CSVALTGQPQHF.

The V gene is TRBV9, the J gene TRBJ2-1, with a possible D match to TRBD2 (7 bases). The CDR3 is made up of 18 amino acids. Per germline, CDR1 SGDLS and CDR2 YYNGEE. V lost 0 bases to trimming and J lost 4 bases, with 20 bases between them. The CDR3 loop reads CASSVAGGGGEGYNEQFF. The DNA for the CDR3 is TGTGCCAGCAGCGTAGCTGGAGGGGGGGGAGAGGGTTACAATGAGCAGTTCTTC.

This sequence joins TRBV28 and TRBJ1-4, with D maybe TRBD1 (5 bases). This CDR3 comprises 15 residues. Trimming left V 2 bases short and J 3 bases short, with 10 bases between. The germline CDR1 and CDR2 sequences are MDHEN and SYDVKM. The CDR3 DNA sequence: TGTGCCAGCAGTTTACCTGGGGCGTCTAATGAAAAACTGTTTTTT. It specifies CASSLPGASNEKLFF.

This clone was found a few times. One end of the junction is discordant with germline, which a read error may explain. The chain carries TRBV28 and TRBJ2-7; 9 bases match TRBD2. The V gene's germline CDR1 is MDHEN and CDR2 SYDVKM. This CDR3 comprises 15 residues. CDR3: CASILSSGTAYEQYF. CDR3 coding DNA: TGTGCCAGCATTTTATCTAGCGGGACTGCCTACGAGCAGTACTTC.

This clone was detected a few times. The chain joins TRBV11-1 to TRBJ2-7; 8 nucleotides line up with TRBD1. This CDR3 has 15 residues. V was clipped by 5 bases and J by 3 bases; unmatched bases: 9. The germline V gene encodes CDR1 SGHAT and CDR2 FQDESV (reference sequence). DNA for the CDR3: TGTGCCAGCAGCCTTAATCTTGGACAGGGCTACGAGCAGTACTTC. Protein: CASSLNLGQGYEQYF.

A few counts support this clone. The rearrangement joins TRBV6-5 to TRBJ1-2; 7 bases map to TRBD1. The length of the CDR3 is 14 residues. Germline-derived CDR1 and CDR2 are MNHEY and SVGAGI. The J segment lost 8 bases and the V segment lost 7 bases, leaving 13 bases of the junction unmatched. The CDR3 DNA reads TGTGCCAGCACCTCAGGGGGGTTCTATGTGGGCTACACCTTC. It specifies CASTSGGFYVGYTF.

This clone was seen a handful of times. J is TRBJ2-2 and V is TRBV19; 11 nucleotides agree with TRBD2. The V gene's germline CDR1 is LNHDA and CDR2 SQIVND (reference sequence). The CDR3 spans 16 residues. Losses at the gene ends were 5 bases for V and 5 bases for J; bases not matched to a gene: 7. The CDR3 coding sequence is TGTGCCAGTAGTGATAGCGGGAGGGTTTCGACCGGGGAGCTGTTTTTT. It translates to CASSDSGRVSTGELFF.

V and J are TRBV7-2 and TRBJ1-2; D may be TRBD1 (6 bases). This CDR3 has 13 amino acids. Germline-derived CDR1 and CDR2 are SGHTA and FQGNSA. The V end lost 5 bases, the J end lost 8 bases, and 15 bases lay between the germline ends. The CDR3 spells CASSPLDSLGYTF. For the CDR3, the DNA is TGTGCCAGCAGCCCCTTGGACAGTTTGGGCTACACCTTC.

V gene TRBV7-9 combines with J gene TRBJ1-1, with D maybe TRBD1 (5 bases). The CDR3 runs to 13 residues. V was trimmed by 6 bases and J by 2 bases, leaving 10 bases between them. Per germline, CDR1 SEHNR and CDR2 FQNEAQ (reference sequence). The CDR3 region is CASRDTGNTEAFF. CDR3 nucleotides: TGTGCCAGCAGGGATACAGGCAACACTGAAGCTTTCTTT. The full variable domain, in which reference TRBV7-9 and TRBJ1-1 provide the parts outside the CDR3, is DTGVSQNPRHKITKRGQNVTFRCDPISEHNRLYWYRQTLGQGPEFLTYFQNEAQLEKSRLLSDRFSAERPKGSFSTLEIQRTEQGDSAMYLCASRDTGNTEAFFGQGTRLTVV.

The chain uses TRBV5-1 and TRBJ2-6; weak D call: TRBD1 (6 bases). Trimming stripped 2 bases from V and 0 bases from J, with 15 bases between. Germline V CDR1 and CDR2: SGHRS, YFSETQ. The CDR3 contains 18 residues. CDR3: CASSFQGGPSSGANVLTF. CDR3 coding DNA: TGCGCCAGCAGCTTCCAAGGGGGTCCCTCCTCTGGGGCCAACGTCCTGACTTTC.

This clone was detected only a few times. The chain employs TRBV10-3 and TRBJ2-4; D possibly corresponds to TRBD2 (6 bases). The CDR3 has 15 amino acids. Per the germline V gene, CDR1 is ENHRY and CDR2 is SYGVKD. V was pared by 2 bases and J by 6 bases, with 14 bases between. DNA for the CDR3: TGTGCCATCAGTGAGGAACACACGGGGGTAAACATTCAGTACTTC. This encodes CAISEEHTGVNIQYF.

About this clone: Other DNA variants within this sample encode the same CDR3. The chain is built from TRBV9 and TRBJ2-1, with 7 bases matching TRBD2. The CDR3 has 15 residues. Germline assignment: CDR1 SGDLS and CDR2 YYNGEE. Trimming removed 2 bases from V and 1 base from J; junction bases left unmatched: 3. The CDR3 DNA is TGTGCCAGCAGCGTGAGCGGGAATTCCTACAATGAGCAGTTCTTC. Protein: CASSVSGNSYNEQFF.

This chain joins TRBV2 and TRBJ2-3; D gene ambiguous. Germline CDR1 reads SNHLY; CDR2 reads FYNNEI. This CDR3 region has 13 residues. V lost 8 bases and J 3 bases, leaving 12 bases between the germline ends. CDR3 sequence: CASGRLRTDTQYF. The CDR3 nucleotides are TGTGCCAGCGGCCGGCTGCGGACAGATACGCAGTATTTT. Variable domain in full (rest from reference TRBV2 and TRBJ2-3): EPEVTQTPSHQVTQMGQEVILRCVPISNHLYFYWYRQILGQKVEFLVSFYNNEISEKSEIFDDQFSVERPDGSNFTLKIRSTKLEDSAMYFCASGRLRTDTQYFGPGTRLTVL.

V and J are TRBV20-1 and TRBJ2-2, with D possibly matching TRBD1 (5 bases). Germline-derived CDR1 and CDR2 are DFQATT and SNEGSKA (reference sequence). The V and J ends lost 6 bases and 4 bases respectively, with 6 bases between them. The CDR3 runs to 11 residues. The CDR3 reads CSADSTGELFF. The CDR3 DNA sequence: TGCAGTGCCGACAGCACCGGGGAGCTGTTTTTT.

The chain carries TRBV2 and TRBJ2-1; 13 positions match TRBD2. Germline V CDR1 and CDR2: SNHLY, FYNNEI. Trimming took 1 base from V and 7 from J; bases not matched to a gene: 1. This CDR3 spans 15 amino acids. The CDR3: CASSEELAGGNEQFF. In DNA, the CDR3 is TGTGCCAGCAGTGAAGAACTAGCGGGGGGGAATGAGCAGTTCTTC. The full variable domain, completed using reference TRBV2 and TRBJ2-1, is EPEVTQTPSHQVTQMGQEVILRCVPISNHLYFYWYRQILGQKVEFLVSFYNNEISEKSEIFDDQFSVERPDGSNFTLKIRSTKLEDSAMYFCASSEELAGGNEQFFGPGTRLTVL.

This clone was detected a few times. This chain links TRBV27 with TRBJ1-5; D gene unclear. The CDR3 has 13 residues. Germline-derived CDR1 and CDR2 are MNHEY and SMNVEV (reference sequence). Trimming left V 6 bases short and J 0 bases short, with 6 bases between. CDR3 in amino acids: CASRTNSNQPQHF. The CDR3 coding sequence is TGTGCCAGCAGGACAAATAGCAATCAGCCCCAGCATTTT.

This clone was counted between two and nine times. The genes are TRBV5-4 and TRBJ2-3, with 11 bases aligning to TRBD2. The V gene end was trimmed by 6 bases and the J gene end by 2 bases; junction bases not matched to a gene: 8. Germline V gives CDR1 SGHNT, CDR2 YYREEE (reference sequence). There are 16 residues in the CDR3. The CDR3 spells CASKSRLAGHTDTQYF. DNA of the CDR3: TGTGCCAGCAAGTCCCGACTAGCGGGGCACACAGATACGCAGTATTTT.

About this clone itself: Within the sample, other DNA sequences also encode this same CDR3. The CDR3 protein is CASSLAPAREQYF. The CDR3, as DNA: TGTGCCAGCAGCTTGGCCCCCGCTAGGGAGCAGTACTTC. The chain couples TRBV7-9 to TRBJ2-7; no definite D call. Germline V lookup: CDR1 SEHNR, CDR2 FQNEAQ (reference sequence). CDR3 length: 13 residues. V was shortened by 3 bases and J by 7 bases, with 13 bases between the two germline ends.

This clone came up a few times. The chain carries TRBV5-1 and TRBJ2-1; 7 nucleotides agree with TRBD1. This CDR3 comprises 14 residues. Looked up from germline, CDR1 is SGHRS and CDR2 is YFSETQ. The V segment lost 4 bases and the J segment 3 bases; nucleotides outside the gene matches: 4. CDR3 residues: CASSQGQNYNEQFF. The CDR3 nucleotides are TGCGCCAGCAGCCAGGGACAGAACTACAATGAGCAGTTCTTC.

CDR3 sequence: CASSQRAGDYGYTF. The CDR3 nucleotides are TGTGCCAGCAGCCAGAGGGCAGGGGACTATGGCTACACCTTC. The V gene is TRBV6-4, the J gene TRBJ1-2; D perhaps matches TRBD1 (6 bases). The CDR3 length is 14 residues. V was pared by 6 bases and J by 3 bases, with 14 bases between. The V gene's germline CDR1 is MRHNA and CDR2 SNTAGT.

A few counts support this clone. This chain links TRBV10-3 with TRBJ1-2; possibly TRBD1 for D (6 bases). Germline V CDR1 and CDR2: ENHRY, SYGVKD. The CDR3 length is 12 residues. V lost 6 bases, J lost 4 bases, and 9 bases lay in between. CDR3 nucleotide sequence: TGTGCCATCAGCACAGGGCCCTATGGCTACACCTTC. Amino acids: CAISTGPYGYTF.